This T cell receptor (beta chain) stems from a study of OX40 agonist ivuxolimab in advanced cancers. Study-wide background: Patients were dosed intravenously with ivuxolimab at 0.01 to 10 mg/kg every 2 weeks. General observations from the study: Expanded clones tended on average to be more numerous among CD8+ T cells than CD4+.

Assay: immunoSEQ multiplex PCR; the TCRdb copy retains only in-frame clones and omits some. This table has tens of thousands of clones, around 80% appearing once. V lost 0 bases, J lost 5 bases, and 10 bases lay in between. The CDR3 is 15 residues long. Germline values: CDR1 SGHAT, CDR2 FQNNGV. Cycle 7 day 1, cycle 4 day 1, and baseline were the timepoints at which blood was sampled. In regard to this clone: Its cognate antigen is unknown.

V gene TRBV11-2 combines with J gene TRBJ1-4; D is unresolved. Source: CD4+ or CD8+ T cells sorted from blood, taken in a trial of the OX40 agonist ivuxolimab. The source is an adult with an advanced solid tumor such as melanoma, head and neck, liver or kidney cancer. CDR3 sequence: CASSLDGAANEKLFF. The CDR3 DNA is TGTGCCAGCAGCTTAGATGGAGCGGCGAATGAAAAACTGTTTTTT.